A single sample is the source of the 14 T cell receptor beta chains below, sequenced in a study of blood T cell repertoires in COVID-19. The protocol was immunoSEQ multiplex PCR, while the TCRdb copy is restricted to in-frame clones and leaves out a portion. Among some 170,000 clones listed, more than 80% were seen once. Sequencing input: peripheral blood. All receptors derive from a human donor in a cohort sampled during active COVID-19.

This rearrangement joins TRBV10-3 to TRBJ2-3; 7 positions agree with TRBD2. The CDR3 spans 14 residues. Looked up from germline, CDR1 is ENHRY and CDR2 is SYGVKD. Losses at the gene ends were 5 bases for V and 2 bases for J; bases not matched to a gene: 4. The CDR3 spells CAISTGTITDTQYF. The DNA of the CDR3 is TGTGCCATCAGTACCGGGACTATCACAGATACGCAGTATTTT.

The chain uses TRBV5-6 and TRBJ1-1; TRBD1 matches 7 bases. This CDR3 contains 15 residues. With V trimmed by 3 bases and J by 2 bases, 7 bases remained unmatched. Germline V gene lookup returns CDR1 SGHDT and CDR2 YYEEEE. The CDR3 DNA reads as TGTGCCAGCAGCTCAACAGGGGATTTTAACACTGAAGCTTTCTTT. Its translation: CASSSTGDFNTEAFF.

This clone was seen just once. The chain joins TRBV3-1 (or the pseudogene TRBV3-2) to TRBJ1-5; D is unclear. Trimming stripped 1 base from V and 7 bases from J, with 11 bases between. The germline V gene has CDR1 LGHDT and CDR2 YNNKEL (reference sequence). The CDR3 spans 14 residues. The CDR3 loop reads CASSQGGGEQPQHF. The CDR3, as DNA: TGTGCCAGCAGCCAAGGGGGAGGAGAGCAGCCCCAGCATTTT.

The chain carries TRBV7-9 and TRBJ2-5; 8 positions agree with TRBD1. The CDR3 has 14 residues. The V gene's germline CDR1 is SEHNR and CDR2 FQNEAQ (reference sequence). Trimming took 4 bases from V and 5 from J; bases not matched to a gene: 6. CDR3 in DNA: TGTGCCAGCAGCTATGGACAGGGCCGGGAGACCCAGTACTTC. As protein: CASSYGQGRETQYF.

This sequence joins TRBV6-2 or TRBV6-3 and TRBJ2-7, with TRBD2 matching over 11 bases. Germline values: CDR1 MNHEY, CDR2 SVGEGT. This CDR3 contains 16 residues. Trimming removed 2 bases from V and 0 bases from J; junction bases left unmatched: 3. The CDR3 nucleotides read TGTGCCAGCAGTTACGCCGGGACTAGCGGCTCCTACGAGCAGTACTTC. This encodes CASSYAGTSGSYEQYF.

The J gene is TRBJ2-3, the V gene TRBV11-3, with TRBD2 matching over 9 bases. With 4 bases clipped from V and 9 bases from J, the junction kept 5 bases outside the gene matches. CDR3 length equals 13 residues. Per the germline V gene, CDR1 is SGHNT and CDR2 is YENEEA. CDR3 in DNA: TGTGCCAGCAGCTCAGAGCGGGGGGAGACGCAGTATTTT. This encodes CASSSERGETQYF.

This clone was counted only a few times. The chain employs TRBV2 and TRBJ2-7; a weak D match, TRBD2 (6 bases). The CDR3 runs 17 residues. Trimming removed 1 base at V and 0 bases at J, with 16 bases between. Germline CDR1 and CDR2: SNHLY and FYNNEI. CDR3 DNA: TGTGCCAGCAGTGAAGGGAGGGCGGGGCCCCTCTCCTACGAGCAGTACTTC. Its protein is CASSEGRAGPLSYEQYF.

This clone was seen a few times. The CDR3 sequence: CASSLAGTGNGYTF. The CDR3 nucleotides are TGTGCCAGCAGCTTGGCAGGGACAGGGAATGGCTACACCTTC. This chain connects TRBV7-3 to TRBJ1-2, with 9 bases identical to TRBD1. V gave up 3 bases and J gave up 6 bases; unmatched junction bases: 5. The CDR3 length is 14 residues. CDR1 and CDR2 from the germline V gene are SGHTA and FQGTGA.

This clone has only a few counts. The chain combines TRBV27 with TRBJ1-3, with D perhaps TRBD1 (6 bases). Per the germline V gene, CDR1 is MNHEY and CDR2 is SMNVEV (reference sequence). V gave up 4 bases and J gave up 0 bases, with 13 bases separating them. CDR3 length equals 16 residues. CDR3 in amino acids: CASSSTPGASGNTIYF. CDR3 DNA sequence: TGTGCCAGCAGTTCTACCCCAGGGGCCTCTGGAAACACCATATATTTT.

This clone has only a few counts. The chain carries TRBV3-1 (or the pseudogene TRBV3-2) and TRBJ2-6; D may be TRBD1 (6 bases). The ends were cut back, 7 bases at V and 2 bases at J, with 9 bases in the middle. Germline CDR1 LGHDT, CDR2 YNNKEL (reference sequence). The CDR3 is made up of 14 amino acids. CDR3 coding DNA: TGTGCCAGCACCAAGGGGGCTGGGGCCAACGTCCTGACTTTC. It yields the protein CASTKGAGANVLTF.

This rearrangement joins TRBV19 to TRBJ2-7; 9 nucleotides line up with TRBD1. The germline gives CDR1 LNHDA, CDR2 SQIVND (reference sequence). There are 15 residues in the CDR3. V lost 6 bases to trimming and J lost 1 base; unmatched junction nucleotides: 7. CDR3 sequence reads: CASRIRDRVSYEQYF. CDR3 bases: TGTGCCAGTAGGATCCGGGACAGGGTATCCTACGAGCAGTACTTC.

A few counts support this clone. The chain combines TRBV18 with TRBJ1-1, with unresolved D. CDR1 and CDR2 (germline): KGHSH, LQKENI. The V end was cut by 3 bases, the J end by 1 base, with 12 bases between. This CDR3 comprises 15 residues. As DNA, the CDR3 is TGTGCCAGCTCACCTGGCGCGGTCGGGAACACTGAAGCTTTCTTT. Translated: CASSPGAVGNTEAFF.

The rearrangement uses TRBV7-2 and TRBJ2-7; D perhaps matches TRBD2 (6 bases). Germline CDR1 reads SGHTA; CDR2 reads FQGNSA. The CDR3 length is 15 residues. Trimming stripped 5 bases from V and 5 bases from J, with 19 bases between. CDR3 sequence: CASSLPGRSRHEQYF. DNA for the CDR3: TGTGCCAGCAGCCTCCCCGGGAGAAGTCGTCACGAGCAGTACTTC.

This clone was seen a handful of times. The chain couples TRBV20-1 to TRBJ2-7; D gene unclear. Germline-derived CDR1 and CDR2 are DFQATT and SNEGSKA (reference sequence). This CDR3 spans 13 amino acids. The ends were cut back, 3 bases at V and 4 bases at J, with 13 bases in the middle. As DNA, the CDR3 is TGCAGTGCTAGTACTGGTAGCAGTTACGAGCAGTACTTC. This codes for CSASTGSSYEQYF.